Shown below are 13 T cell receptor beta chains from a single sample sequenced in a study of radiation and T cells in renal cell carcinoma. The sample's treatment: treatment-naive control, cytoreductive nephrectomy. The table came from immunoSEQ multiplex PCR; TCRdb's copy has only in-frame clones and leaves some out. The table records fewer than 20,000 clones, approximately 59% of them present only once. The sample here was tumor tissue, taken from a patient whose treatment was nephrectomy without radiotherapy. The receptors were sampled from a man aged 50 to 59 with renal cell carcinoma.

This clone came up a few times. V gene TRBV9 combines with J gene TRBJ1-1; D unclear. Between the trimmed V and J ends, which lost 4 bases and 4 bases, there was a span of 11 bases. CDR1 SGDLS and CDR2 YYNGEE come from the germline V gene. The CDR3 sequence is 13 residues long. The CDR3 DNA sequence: TGTGCCAGCAGCCCTCGTCCTATCACTGAAGCTTTCTTT. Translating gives CASSPRPITEAFF.

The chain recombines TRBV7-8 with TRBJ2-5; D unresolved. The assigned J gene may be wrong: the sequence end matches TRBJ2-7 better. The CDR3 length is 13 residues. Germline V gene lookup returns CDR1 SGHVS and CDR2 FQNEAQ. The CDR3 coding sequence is TGTGCCAGCAGCTTAGGTGGGGACTACGAGCAGTACTTC. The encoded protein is CASSLGGDYEQYF.

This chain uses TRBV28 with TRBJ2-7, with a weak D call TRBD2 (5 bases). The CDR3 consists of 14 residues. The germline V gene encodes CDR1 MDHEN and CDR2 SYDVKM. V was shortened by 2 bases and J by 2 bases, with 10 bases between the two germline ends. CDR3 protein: CASSLPLVPYEQYF. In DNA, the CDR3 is TGTGCCAGCAGTTTACCACTAGTTCCCTACGAGCAGTACTTC. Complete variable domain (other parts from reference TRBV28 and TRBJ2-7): DVKVTQSSRYLVKRTGEKVFLECVQDMDHENMFWYRQDPGLGLRLIYFSYDVKMKEKGDIPEGYSVSREKKERFSLILESASTNQTSMYLCASSLPLVPYEQYFGPGTRLTVT.

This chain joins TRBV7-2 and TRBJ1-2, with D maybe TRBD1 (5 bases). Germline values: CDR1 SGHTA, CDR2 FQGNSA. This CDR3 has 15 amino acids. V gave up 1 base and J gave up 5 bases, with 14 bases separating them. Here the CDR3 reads CASSLGGAAFYGYTF. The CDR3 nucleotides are TGTGCCAGCAGCTTAGGAGGGGCCGCTTTTTATGGCTACACCTTC.

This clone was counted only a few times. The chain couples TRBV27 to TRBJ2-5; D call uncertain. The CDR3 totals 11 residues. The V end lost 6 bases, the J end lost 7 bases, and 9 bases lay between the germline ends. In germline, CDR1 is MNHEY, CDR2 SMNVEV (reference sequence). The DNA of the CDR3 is TGTGCCAGCAGCCGCCTAGGGACCCAGTACTTC. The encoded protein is CASSRLGTQYF.

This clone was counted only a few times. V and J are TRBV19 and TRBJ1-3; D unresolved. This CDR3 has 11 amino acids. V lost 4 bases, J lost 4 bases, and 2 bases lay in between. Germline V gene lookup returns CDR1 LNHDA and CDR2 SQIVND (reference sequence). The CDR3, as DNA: TGTGCCAGTAGTAGAGGAAACACCATATATTTT. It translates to CASSRGNTIYF.

Written as DNA, the CDR3 is TGTGCCAGCAGCTTAACAACCCAAGAGACCCAGTACTTC. This gives the protein CASSLTTQETQYF. The chain joins TRBV7-8 to TRBJ2-5; D ambiguous. Trimming removed 2 bases at V and 1 base at J, with 5 bases between. The CDR3 has 13 residues. CDR1 and CDR2 (germline): SGHVS, FQNEAQ.

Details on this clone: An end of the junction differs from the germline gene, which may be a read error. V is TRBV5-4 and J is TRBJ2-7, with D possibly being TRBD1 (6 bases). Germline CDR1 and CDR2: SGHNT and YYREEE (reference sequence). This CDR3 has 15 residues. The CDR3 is CASSREQGIEDEQYF. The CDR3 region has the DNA TGCGCCAGCAGCCGAGAACAGGGCATTGAAGACGAGCAGTACTTC.

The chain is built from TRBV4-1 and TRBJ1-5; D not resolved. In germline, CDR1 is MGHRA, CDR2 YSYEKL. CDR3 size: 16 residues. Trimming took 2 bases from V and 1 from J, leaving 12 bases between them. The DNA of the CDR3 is TGCGCCAGCAGCCAACAATACACCGAGAGCAATCAGCCCCAGCATTTT. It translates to CASSQQYTESNQPQHF.

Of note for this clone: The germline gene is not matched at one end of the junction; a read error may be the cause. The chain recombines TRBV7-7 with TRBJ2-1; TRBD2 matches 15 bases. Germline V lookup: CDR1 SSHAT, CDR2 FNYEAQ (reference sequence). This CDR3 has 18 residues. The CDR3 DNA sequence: TGTGCTAGCAGCCTTCGGACTAGCGGGGGGGCCCGTTACAATGAGCAGTTCTTC. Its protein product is CASSLRTSGGARYNEQFF.

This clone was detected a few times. The CDR3 loop is CASSRSGGSSTDTQYF. In nucleotides, the CDR3 is TGTGCCAGCAGCCGAAGCGGGGGGTCAAGCACAGATACGCAGTATTTT. The V and J genes are TRBV7-8 and TRBJ2-3, with TRBD2 identical over 9 bases. Trimming cost V 5 bases and J 0 bases; bases outside gene matches: 6. The CDR3 runs to 16 residues. Germline-derived CDR1 and CDR2 are SGHVS and FQNEAQ.

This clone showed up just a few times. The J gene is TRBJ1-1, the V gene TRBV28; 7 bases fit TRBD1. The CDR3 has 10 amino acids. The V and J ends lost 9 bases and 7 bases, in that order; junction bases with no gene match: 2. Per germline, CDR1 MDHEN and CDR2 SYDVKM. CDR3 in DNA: TGTGCCAGTTACAGGGGTGAAGCTTTCTTT. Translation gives CASYRGEAFF.

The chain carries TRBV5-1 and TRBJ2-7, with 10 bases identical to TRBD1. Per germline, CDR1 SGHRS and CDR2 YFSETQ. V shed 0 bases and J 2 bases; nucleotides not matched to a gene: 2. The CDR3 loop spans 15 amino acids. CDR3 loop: CASSLAGTGAYEQYF. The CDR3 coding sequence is TGCGCCAGCAGCTTGGCCGGGACAGGGGCCTACGAGCAGTACTTC.